This TCR beta chain came from a study of CD8 T cells in Susac syndrome. Looking at the study overall: The sequenced Susac syndrome patients included five or six who had clinically active disease and fewer than 10 who were in remission. Broader study findings: The peak of CD8+ clonal expansion in Susac was seen in TEMRA cells and active patients.

Comments on this clonotype: Its specificity is not known.

The study sequenced TCR beta in blood CD8+ and CD4+ T cells. Reverse transcription used about 0.45 to 1 ug RNA and random hexamers. Amplification of TCR beta CDR3 by immunoSEQ multiplex PCR spanned 54 Vbeta and 13 Jbeta. TCRdb redid the calling of the immunoSEQ multiplex PCR reads with MiXCR, one entry per CDR3 protein. The sample records about 150,000 distinct CDR3 sequences, approximately 95% being singletons. The germline V gene has CDR1 SGHVS and CDR2 FQNEAQ. V was shortened by 1 base and J by 6 bases, with 4 bases between the two germline ends. The CDR3 is made up of 12 amino acids. The sequence was obtained from a human donor with Susac syndrome. The V gene is TRBV7-8, the J gene TRBJ2-1; no clear D. The sequencing input was CD8+ T cells from PBMCs. For the CDR3, the DNA is TGTGCCAGCAGCTTAGATCGCAATGAGCAGTTCTTC. Protein product: CASSLDRNEQFF.